This T cell receptor (beta chain) was documented in a study of blood T cells in healthy people across ages. Together with a sample-barcoded 5' primer, a J-beta primer mix was included in a second PCR lasting about 7 to 11 cycles. Each cDNA molecule was tagged by a template-switch adaptor with 12 random nucleotides. TCRdb reanalysed the 5' RACE reads using MiXCR and keeps one entry per CDR3 protein. The sample has nearly 800,000 distinct CDR3 sequences, 56% seen once. Trimming took 3 bases from V and 2 from J, leaving 15 bases between them. Per germline, CDR1 SGHTA and CDR2 FQGNSA. This CDR3 contains 16 residues.

This chain links TRBV7-2 with TRBJ2-3, with a tentative D call TRBD1 (5 bases). This sequence originates from a man aged 40-49 years in good health. The sample comprised blood. The CDR3 here is CASSFMWGYYTDTQYF. As DNA, the CDR3 is TGTGCCAGCAGCTTCATGTGGGGCTACTACACAGATACGCAGTATTTT.